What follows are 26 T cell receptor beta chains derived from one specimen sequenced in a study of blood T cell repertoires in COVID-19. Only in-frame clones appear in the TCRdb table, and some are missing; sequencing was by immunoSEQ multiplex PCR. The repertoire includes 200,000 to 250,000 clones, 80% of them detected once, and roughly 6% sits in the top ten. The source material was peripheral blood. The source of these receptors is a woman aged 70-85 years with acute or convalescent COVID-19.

CDR3 in DNA: TGTGCCAGCAGCCCACTCCTAAACTATGGCTACACCTTC. Translated, it gives CASSPLLNYGYTF. The V gene is TRBV6-6, the J gene TRBJ1-2; D is unresolved. The V end was cut by 6 bases, the J end by 2 bases, with 10 bases between. CDR1 is MNHNY and CDR2 is SVGAGI in the germline V gene (reference sequence). This CDR3 is built from 13 residues.

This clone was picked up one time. CDR3 nucleotide sequence: TGCGCCAGCAGCCCCTCTAGCGACACAGATACGCAGTATTTT. It translates to CASSPSSDTDTQYF. The genes are TRBV5-1 and TRBJ2-3; D may be TRBD2 (6 bases). Trimming removed 4 bases from V and 2 bases from J, with 11 bases in between. The CDR3 loop spans 14 amino acids. From germline, CDR1 is SGHRS and CDR2 YFSETQ. The full variable domain, its missing parts supplied by reference TRBV5-1 and TRBJ2-3, is KAGVTQTPRYLIKTRGQQVTLSCSPISGHRSVSWYQQTPGQGLQFLFEYFSETQRNKGNFPGRFSGRQFSNSRSEMNVSTLELGDSALYLCASSPSSDTDTQYFGPGTRLTVL.

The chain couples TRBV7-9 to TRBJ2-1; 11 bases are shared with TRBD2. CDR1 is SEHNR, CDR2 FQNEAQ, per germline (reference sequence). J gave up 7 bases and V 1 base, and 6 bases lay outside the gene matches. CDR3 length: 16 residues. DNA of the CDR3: TGTGCCAGCAGCTTAGGTACTAGCGGGAGTAGTAATGAGCAGTTCTTC. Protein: CASSLGTSGSSNEQFF.

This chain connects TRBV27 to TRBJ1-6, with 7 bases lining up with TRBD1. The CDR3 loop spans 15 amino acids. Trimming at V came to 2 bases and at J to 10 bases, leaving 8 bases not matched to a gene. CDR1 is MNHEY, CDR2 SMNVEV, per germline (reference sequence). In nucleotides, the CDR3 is TGTGCCAGCAGTTTAAGGGGACAGAGCCTCTCACCCCTCCACTTT. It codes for CASSLRGQSLSPLHF.

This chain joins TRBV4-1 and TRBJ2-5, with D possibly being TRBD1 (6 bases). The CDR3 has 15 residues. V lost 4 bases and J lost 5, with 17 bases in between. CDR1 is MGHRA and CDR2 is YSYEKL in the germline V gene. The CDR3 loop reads CASSPQGNDYETQYF. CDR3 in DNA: TGCGCCAGCAGCCCACAGGGTAACGATTATGAGACCCAGTACTTC.

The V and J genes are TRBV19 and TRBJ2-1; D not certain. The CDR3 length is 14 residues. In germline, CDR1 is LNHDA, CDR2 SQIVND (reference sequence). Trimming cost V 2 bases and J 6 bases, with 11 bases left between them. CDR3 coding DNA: TGTGCCAGTAGTATACAGTTTCGCCTCAATGAGCAGTTCTTC. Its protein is CASSIQFRLNEQFF.

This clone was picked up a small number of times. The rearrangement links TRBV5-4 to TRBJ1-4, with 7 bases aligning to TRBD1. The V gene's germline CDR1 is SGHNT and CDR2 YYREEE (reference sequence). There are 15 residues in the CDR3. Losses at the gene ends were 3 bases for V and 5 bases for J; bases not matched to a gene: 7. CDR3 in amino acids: CASSSRQGRNEKLFF. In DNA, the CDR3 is TGTGCCAGCAGCTCCAGACAGGGTAGGAATGAAAAACTGTTTTTT.

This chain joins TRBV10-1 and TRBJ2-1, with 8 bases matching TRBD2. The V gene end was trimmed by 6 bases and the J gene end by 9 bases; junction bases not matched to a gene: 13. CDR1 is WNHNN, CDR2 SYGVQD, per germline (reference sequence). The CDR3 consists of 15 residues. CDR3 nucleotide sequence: TGCGCCAGCAGCCTCATGCGGGGGGCCCTCAGTGAGCAGTTCTTC. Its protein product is CASSLMRGALSEQFF.

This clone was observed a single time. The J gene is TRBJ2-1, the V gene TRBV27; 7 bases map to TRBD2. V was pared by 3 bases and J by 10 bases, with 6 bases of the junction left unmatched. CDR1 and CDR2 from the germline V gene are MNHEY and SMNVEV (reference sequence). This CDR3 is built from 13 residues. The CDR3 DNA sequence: TGTGCCAGCAGTTTTAGGCGGGAGCACGAGCAGTTCTTC. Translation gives CASSFRREHEQFF.

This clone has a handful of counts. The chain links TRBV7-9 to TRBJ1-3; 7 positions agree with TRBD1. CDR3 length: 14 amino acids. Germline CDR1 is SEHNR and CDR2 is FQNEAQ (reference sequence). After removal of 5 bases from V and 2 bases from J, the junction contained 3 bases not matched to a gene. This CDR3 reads CASSQDRAGNTIYF. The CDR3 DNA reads TGTGCCAGCAGCCAAGACAGGGCTGGAAACACCATATATTTT.

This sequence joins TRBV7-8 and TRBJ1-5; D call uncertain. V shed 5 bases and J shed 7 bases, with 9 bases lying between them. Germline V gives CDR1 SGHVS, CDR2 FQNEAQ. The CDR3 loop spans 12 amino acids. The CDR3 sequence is CASSTSRQPQHF. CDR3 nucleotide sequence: TGTGCCAGCAGCACCTCTAGGCAGCCCCAGCATTTT. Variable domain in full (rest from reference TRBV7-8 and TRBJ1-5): GAGVSQSPRYKVAKRGQDVALRCDPISGHVSLFWYQQALGQGPEFLTYFQNEAQLDKSGLPSDRFFAERPEGSVSTLKIQRTQQEDSAVYLCASSTSRQPQHFGDGTRLSIL.

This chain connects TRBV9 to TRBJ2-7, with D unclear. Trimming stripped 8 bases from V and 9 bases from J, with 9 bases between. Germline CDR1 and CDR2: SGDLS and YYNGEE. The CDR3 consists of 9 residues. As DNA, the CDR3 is TGTGCCAGAGCCAGCGTGCAGTACTTC. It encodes CARASVQYF.

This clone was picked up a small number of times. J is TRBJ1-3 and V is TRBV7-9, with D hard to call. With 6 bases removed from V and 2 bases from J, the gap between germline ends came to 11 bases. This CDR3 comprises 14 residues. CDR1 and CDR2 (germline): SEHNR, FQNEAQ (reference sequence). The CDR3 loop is CASSLQVTGNTIYF. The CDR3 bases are TGTGCCAGCAGTCTGCAGGTTACTGGAAACACCATATATTTT. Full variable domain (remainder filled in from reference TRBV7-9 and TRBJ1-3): DTGVSQNPRHKITKRGQNVTFRCDPISEHNRLYWYRQTLGQGPEFLTYFQNEAQLEKSRLLSDRFSAERPKGSFSTLEIQRTEQGDSAMYLCASSLQVTGNTIYFGEGSWLTVV.

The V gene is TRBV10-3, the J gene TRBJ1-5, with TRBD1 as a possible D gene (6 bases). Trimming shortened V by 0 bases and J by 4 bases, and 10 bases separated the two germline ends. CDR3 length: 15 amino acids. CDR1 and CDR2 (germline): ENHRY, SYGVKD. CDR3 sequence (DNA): TGTGCCATCAGTGAGTCAGGGGGGGTTAATCAGCCCCAGCATTTT. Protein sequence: CAISESGGVNQPQHF.

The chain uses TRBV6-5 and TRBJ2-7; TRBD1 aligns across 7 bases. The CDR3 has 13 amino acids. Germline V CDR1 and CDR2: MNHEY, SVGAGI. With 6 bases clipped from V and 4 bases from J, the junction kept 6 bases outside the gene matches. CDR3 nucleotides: TGTGCCAGCAGACGGGACAGAACGTACGAGCAGTACTTC. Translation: CASRRDRTYEQYF.

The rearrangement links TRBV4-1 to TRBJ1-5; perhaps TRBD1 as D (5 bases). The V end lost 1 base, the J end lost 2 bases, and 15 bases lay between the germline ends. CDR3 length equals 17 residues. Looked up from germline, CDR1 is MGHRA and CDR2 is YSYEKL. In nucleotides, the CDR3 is TGCGCCAGCAGCCAAGGGGAAGGGGTGACAGGCAATCAGCCCCAGCATTTT. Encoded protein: CASSQGEGVTGNQPQHF.

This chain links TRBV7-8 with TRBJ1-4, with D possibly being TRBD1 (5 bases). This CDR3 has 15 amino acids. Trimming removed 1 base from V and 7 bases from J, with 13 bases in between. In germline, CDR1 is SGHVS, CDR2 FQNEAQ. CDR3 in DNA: TGTGCCAGCAGCTTAGGGGTAGGGAGGGGTGAAAAACTGTTTTTT. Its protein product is CASSLGVGRGEKLFF.

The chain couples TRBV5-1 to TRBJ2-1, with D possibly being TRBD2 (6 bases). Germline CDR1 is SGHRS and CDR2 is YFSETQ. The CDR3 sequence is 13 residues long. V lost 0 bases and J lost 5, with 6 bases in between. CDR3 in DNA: TGCGCCAGCAGCTTGGGGACTAACAATGAGCAGTTCTTC. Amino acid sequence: CASSLGTNNEQFF.

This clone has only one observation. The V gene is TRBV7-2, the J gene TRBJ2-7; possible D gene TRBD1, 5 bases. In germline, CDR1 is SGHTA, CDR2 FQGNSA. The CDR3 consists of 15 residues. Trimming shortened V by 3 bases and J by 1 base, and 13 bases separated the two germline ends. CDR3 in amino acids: CASSLIQGSSYEQYF. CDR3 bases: TGTGCCAGCAGCTTGATCCAGGGCTCATCCTACGAGCAGTACTTC.

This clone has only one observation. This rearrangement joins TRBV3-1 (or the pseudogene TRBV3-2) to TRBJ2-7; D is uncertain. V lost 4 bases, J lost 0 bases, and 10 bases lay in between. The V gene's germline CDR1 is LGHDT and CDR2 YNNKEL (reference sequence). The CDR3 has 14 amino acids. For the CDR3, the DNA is TGTGCCAGCAGCCTCTCCAGAGGCTCCTACGAGCAGTACTTC. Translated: CASSLSRGSYEQYF.

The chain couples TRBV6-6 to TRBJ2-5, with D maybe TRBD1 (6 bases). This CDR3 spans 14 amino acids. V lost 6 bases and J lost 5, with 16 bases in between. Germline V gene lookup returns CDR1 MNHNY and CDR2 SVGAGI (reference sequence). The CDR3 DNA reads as TGTGCCAGCAGATCGACAGGCCCCATCGAGACCCAGTACTTC. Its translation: CASRSTGPIETQYF.

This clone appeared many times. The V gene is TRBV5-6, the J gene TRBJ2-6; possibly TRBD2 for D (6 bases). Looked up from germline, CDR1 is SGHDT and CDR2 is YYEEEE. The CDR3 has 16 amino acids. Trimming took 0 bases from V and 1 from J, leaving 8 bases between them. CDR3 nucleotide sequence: TGTGCCAGCAGCTTGGTAGGAGGGTCTGGGGCCAACGTCCTGACTTTC. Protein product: CASSLVGGSGANVLTF.

CDR3 coding DNA: TGTGCCAGCAGTTACTCGCCAGGCAGGTACGAGCAGTACTTC. Translating it yields CASSYSPGRYEQYF. The rearrangement links TRBV6-2 or TRBV6-3 to TRBJ2-7; no firm D call. This CDR3 is built from 14 residues. V was trimmed by 0 bases and J by 4 bases, leaving 10 bases between them. Germline V CDR1 and CDR2: MNHEY, SVGEGT.

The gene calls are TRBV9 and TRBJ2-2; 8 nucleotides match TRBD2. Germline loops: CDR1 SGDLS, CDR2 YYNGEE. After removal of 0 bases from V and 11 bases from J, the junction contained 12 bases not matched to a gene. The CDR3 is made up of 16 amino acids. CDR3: CASSVVPGGYNSELFF. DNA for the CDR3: TGTGCCAGCAGCGTAGTCCCGGGAGGGTATAATTCCGAGCTGTTTTTT. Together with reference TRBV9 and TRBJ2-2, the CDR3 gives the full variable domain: DSGVTQTPKHLITATGQRVTLRCSPRSGDLSVYWYQQSLDQGLQFLIQYYNGEERAKGNILERFSAQQFPDLHSELNLSSLELGDSALYFCASSVVPGGYNSELFFGEGSRLTVL.

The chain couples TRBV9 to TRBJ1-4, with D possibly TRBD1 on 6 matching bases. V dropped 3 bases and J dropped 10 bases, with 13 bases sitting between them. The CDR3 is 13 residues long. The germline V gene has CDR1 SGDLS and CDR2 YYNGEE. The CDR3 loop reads CASSGGDTRKLFF. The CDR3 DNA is TGTGCCAGCAGCGGAGGGGACACCAGAAAACTGTTTTTT. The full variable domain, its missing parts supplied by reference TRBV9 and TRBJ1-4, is DSGVTQTPKHLITATGQRVTLRCSPRSGDLSVYWYQQSLDQGLQFLIQYYNGEERAKGNILERFSAQQFPDLHSELNLSSLELGDSALYFCASSGGDTRKLFFGSGTQLSVL.

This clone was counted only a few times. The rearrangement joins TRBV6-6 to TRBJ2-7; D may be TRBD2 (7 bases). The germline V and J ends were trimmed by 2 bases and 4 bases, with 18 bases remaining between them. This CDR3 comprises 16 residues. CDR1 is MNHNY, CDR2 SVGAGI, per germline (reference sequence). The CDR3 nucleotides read TGTGCCAGCAGTTACAGGGGGGTAAGCGGGAATTACGAGCAGTACTTC. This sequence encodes CASSYRGVSGNYEQYF.